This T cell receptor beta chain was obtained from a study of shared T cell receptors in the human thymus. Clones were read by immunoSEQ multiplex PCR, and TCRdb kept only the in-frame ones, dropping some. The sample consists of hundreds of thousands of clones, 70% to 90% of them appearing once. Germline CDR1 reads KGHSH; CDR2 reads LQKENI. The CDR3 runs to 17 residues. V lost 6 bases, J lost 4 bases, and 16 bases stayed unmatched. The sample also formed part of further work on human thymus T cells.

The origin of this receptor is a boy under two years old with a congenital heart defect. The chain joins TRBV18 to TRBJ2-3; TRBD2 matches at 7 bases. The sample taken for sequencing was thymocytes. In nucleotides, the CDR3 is TGTGCCAGCTCGCTCACTAGCGCCGCGGCCTTTTCAGATACGCAGTATTTT. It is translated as CASSLTSAAAFSDTQYF.